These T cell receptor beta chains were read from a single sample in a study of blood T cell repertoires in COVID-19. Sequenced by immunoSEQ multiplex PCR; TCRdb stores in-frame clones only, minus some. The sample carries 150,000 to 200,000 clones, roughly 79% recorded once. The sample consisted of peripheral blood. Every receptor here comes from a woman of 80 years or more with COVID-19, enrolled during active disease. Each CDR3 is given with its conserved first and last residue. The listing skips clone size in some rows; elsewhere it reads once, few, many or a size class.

CASRRKGLVTQPQHF | NA | TRBJ1-5 | TRBV19
CASSLSAGGTSYEQYF | NA | TRBJ2-7 | TRBV7-8
CASSIGGGENEKLFF | NA | TRBJ1-4 | TRBV19
CASSLRLAGGSTDTQYF | NA | TRBJ2-3 | TRBV5-1
CASSPRTGTLYGYTF | NA | TRBJ1-2 | TRBV7-6
CASRGTESPNQETQYF | once | TRBJ2-5 | TRBV25-1
CASSLAVGSVNGYTF | NA | TRBJ1-2 | TRBV5-1
CATSDFSTGFEQYF | NA | TRBJ2-7 | TRBV24-1
CASSLRGTGTYEQYF | NA | TRBJ2-7 | TRBV28
CASRLQGAETQYF | NA | TRBJ2-5 | TRBV6-5
CASSRQGTNTGELFF | NA | TRBJ2-2 | TRBV9
CASSPSGRNEQYF | NA | TRBJ2-7 | TRBV18
CASSQQGGSNQPQHF | NA | TRBJ1-5 | TRBV19
CASSLDGILFF | few | TRBJ1-4 | TRBV4-3
CASSLGPGGFRLSSTDTQYF | NA | TRBJ2-3 | TRBV5-5
CASSQGQLLGTDTQYF | NA | TRBJ2-3 | TRBV7-8
CASNGRDRPNSPLHF | NA | TRBJ1-6 | TRBV6-4
CASSPGTSGRRRETQYF | NA | TRBJ2-5 | TRBV14
CASIRDRDGTEAFF | NA | TRBJ1-1 | TRBV28
CASGAGRPHNSPLHF | once | TRBJ1-6 | TRBV6-5
CASSLWATEAFF | NA | TRBJ1-1 | TRBV7-9
CASSLAPSGGARTDTQYF | NA | TRBJ2-3 | TRBV5-1
CASSLFASSEGTGELFF | NA | TRBJ2-2 | TRBV27
CASSIEAGGAYNEQFF | NA | TRBJ2-1 | TRBV19
CASSLGGGYTF | NA | TRBJ1-2 | TRBV27
CAISGTGTGKGYGYTF | NA | TRBJ1-2 | TRBV10-3
CASSHLQGLHGYTF | NA | TRBJ1-2 | TRBV3-1/TRBV3-2
CASSLRQGASSYEQYF | NA | TRBJ2-7 | TRBV5-1
CSHGGGAGAMNTEAFF | NA | TRBJ1-1 | TRBV29-1
CASTDRHSNEKLFF | NA | TRBJ1-4 | TRBV7-9
CATPAEYGYTF | NA | TRBJ1-2 | TRBV5-4
CASSTAGVGYTF | NA | TRBJ1-2 | TRBV5-4
CASSYSGSTGEETQYF | few | TRBJ2-5 | TRBV6-2/TRBV6-3
CASRSQGVGGYTF | NA | TRBJ1-2 | TRBV6-5
CASSTRDRARGGNSPLHF | NA | TRBJ1-6 | TRBV21-1
CASSEQGGTEAFF | once | TRBJ1-1 | TRBV6-4
CASSFFAEETQYF | NA | TRBJ2-5 | TRBV7-9
CASSQDPGGGQETQYF | NA | TRBJ2-5 | TRBV14
CASSIGQGHGYTF | NA | TRBJ1-2 | TRBV27
CASSIVWDRGNQPQHF | NA | TRBJ1-5 | TRBV19
CASSDNRGNTEAFF | NA | TRBJ1-1 | TRBV6-1
CASSPNLAGGNYNEQFF | NA | TRBJ2-1 | TRBV5-1
CASSQEDREGGAFF | NA | TRBJ1-1 | TRBV3-1/TRBV3-2
CASSFLATGNTEAFF | NA | TRBJ1-1 | TRBV27
CASSLLGLMSGNTIYF | NA | TRBJ1-3 | TRBV5-1
CASSSGQSDSGNTIYF | once | TRBJ1-3 | TRBV5-1
CASSYLGTREETQYF | NA | TRBJ2-5 | TRBV6-5
CASSSHRGQPQHF | NA | TRBJ1-5 | TRBV6-2/TRBV6-3
CASSLMRTGVTDTQYF | NA | TRBJ2-3 | TRBV13
CASSLSGGIEAFF | NA | TRBJ1-1 | TRBV7-9
CASSSLARYNEQFF | NA | TRBJ2-1 | TRBV11-2
CASRLAGAFQETQYF | NA | TRBJ2-5 | TRBV6-5
CASSLVSGTGLGGYTF | NA | TRBJ1-2 | TRBV7-2
CASSHDRGLYGYTF | once | TRBJ1-2 | TRBV6-1
CASSDRDRGYEQYF | NA | TRBJ2-7 | TRBV13
CASSQGANRDGEQYF | NA | TRBJ2-7 | TRBV4-3
CASSPAYRETSYEQYF | few | TRBJ2-7 | TRBV18
CASGLVSGVSSPLHF | many | TRBJ1-6 | TRBV12-5
CASSIVTGFNYGYTF | NA | TRBJ1-2 | TRBV4-1
CASTPPAQREYGYTF | NA | TRBJ1-2 | TRBV23-1